This TCR beta chain is from a study of early T cells in non-severe SARS-CoV-2 infection (dated by TCRdb to the early 2020s). Notes on the research overall: Because TCR sequencing was done on bulk RNA from unsorted whole blood, the alpha and beta chains could not be paired.

As concerns this clonotype: Its cognate antigen has yet to be identified. Base qualities are not recorded, but no much larger clone differs from it by a single base.

The CDR3 numbers 11 residues from cysteine through phenylalanine. The sequence is cut down to CDR3 DNA, 33 bases in frame from base 1. The CDR1 and CDR2 encoded by the germline V gene (reference sequence) are DFQATT and SNEGSKA. The junction carries 14 bases between V and J, which are trimmed by 8 bases and 7 bases respectively. Study-wide conclusions, independent of this receptor: VDJdb matching was skewed toward anti-spike CD8 responses and likely underestimated virus-specific expansions, missing private and CD4 specificities.

Library creation used 5' RACE. Reads for this sample came from a NextSeq 500. The TCR library protocol attached unique molecular identifiers to individual cDNA molecules to correct for sequencing error and PCR bias. Both TCR alpha and beta chains were sequenced, and tight co-correlation was observed between alpha and beta sequence abundances in each sample. On the authors' methods: Decombinator V4 was used to annotate the V gene, J gene and CDR3 of the TCR sequences. TCRs were defined as expanded if a significant change between any two time points was detected under a Poisson model with p below 0.0001. TCR abundances were normalised to the total number of TCRs sequenced per sample and were expressed as counts per million. TRAV1-2 paired with TRAJ12, TRAJ20 or TRAJ33 defined MAIT TCRs, while TRAV10 paired with TRAJ18 defined iNKT TCRs. A search of VDJdb, accessed on 1 November 2021, was run for TCRs annotated to CMV, EBV and SARS-CoV-2, with TCRs annotated for multiple antigens excluded. The public reads were quality trimmed at Q25 with fastp and then assembled into clones with MiXCR by TCRdb, keeping productive beta chains. Every distinct CDR3 protein forms one entry, paired with its most common genes and DNA. What appears here as the V and J calls and clone size reflects TCRdb's work, not the paper's. A total of around 62,000 distinct CDR3 sequences appear in this sample, approximately 13% of them only once. The leading ten clones occupy about 4% of the sample.

Set within a cohort of healthcare workers in London, UK, this nested case-control study involved weekly PCR testing of nasopharyngeal swabs along with blood sampling. Healthcare workers were recruited between 23 and 31 March 2020, during the week of the UK lockdown, and were followed weekly for up to roughly 15 weeks. This chain joins TRBV20-1 to TRBJ1-1; TRBD1 might be the D gene, on 5 matching bases. This clonotype was obtained from an adult who was a healthcare worker with PCR-confirmed SARS-CoV-2 infection or an uninfected control (not recorded which). The sequencing input was whole blood. DNA sequence: TGCAGTTCCCCCGGGACCCTTGAAGCTTTCTTT. The encoded protein is CSSPGTLEAFF.